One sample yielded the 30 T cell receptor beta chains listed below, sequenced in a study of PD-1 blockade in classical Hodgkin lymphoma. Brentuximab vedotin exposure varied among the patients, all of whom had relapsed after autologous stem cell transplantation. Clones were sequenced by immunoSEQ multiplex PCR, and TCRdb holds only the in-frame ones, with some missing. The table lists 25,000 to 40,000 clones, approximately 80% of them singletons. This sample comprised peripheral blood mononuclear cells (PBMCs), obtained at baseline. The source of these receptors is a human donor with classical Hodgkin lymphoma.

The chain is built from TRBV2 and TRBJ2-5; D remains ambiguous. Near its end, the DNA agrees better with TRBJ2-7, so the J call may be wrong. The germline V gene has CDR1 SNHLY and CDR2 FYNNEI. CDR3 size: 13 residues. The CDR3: CASSVRTLYEQYF. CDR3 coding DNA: TGTGCCAGCAGTGTTCGAACTCTCTACGAGCAGTACTTC.

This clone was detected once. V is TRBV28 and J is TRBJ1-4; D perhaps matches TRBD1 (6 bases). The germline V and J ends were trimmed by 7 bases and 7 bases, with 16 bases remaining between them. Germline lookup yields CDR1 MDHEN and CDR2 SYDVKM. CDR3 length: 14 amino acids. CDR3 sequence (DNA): TGTGCCAGCACCAAGGGGGGTACGAGTGAAAAACTGTTTTTT. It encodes CASTKGGTSEKLFF. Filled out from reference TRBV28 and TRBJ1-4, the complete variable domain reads DVKVTQSSRYLVKRTGEKVFLECVQDMDHENMFWYRQDPGLGLRLIYFSYDVKMKEKGDIPEGYSVSREKKERFSLILESASTNQTSMYLCASTKGGTSEKLFFGSGTQLSVL.

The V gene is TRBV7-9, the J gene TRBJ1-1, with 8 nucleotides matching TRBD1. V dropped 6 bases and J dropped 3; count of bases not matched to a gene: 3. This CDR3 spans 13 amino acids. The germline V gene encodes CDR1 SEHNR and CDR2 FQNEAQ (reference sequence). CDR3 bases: TGTGCCAGCAGTCCGACAGGGGACACTGAAGCTTTCTTT. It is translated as CASSPTGDTEAFF.

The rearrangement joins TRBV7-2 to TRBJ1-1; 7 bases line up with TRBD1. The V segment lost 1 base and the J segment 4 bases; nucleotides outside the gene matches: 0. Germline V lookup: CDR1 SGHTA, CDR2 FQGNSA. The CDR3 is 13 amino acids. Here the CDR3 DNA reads TGTGCCAGCAGCTTAGGACAGGGCACTGAAGCTTTCTTT. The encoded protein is CASSLGQGTEAFF. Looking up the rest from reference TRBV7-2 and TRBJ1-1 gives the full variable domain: GAGVSQSPSNKVTEKGKDVELRCDPISGHTALYWYRQSLGQGLEFLIYFQGNSAPDKSGLPSDRFSAERTGGSVSTLTIQRTQQEDSAVYLCASSLGQGTEAFFGQGTRLTVV.

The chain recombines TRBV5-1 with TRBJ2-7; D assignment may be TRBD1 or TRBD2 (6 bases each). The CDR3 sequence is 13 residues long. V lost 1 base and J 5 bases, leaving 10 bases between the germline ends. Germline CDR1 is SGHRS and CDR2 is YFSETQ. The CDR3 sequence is CASSLQGGNEQYF. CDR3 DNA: TGCGCCAGCAGCTTGCAAGGGGGGAACGAGCAGTACTTC.

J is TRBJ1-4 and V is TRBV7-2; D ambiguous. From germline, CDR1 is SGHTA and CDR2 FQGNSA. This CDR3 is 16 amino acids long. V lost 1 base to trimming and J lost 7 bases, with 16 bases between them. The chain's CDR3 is CASSLGKTAGSEKLFF. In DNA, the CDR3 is TGTGCCAGCAGCTTAGGAAAAACGGCGGGATCTGAAAAACTGTTTTTT.

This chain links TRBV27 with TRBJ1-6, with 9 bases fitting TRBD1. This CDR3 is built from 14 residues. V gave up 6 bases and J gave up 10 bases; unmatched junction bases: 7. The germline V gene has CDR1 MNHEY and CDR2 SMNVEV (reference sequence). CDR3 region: CASRQTGGGSPLHF. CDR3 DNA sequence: TGTGCCAGCAGACAGACAGGGGGGGGATCACCCCTCCACTTT.

CDR3 DNA: TGTGCCAGCAGAGACTTATCCTCCTACGAGCAGTACTTC. Translating gives CASRDLSSYEQYF. The chain employs TRBV2 and TRBJ2-7; D call uncertain. V lost 6 bases and J 0 bases, leaving 9 bases between the germline ends. Germline V gene sequence: CDR1 SNHLY, CDR2 FYNNEI. This CDR3 is built from 13 residues.

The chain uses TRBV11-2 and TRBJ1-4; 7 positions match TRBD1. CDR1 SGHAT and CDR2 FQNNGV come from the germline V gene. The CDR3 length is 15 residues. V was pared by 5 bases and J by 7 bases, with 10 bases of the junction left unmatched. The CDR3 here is CASSLGQVRREKLFF. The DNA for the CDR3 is TGTGCCAGCAGCCTCGGACAGGTTCGTCGTGAAAAACTGTTTTTT.

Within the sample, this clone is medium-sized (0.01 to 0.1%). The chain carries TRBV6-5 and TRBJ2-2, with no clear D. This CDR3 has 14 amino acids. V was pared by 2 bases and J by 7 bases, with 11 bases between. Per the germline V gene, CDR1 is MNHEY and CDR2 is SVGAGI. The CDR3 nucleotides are TGTGCCAGCAGTTACGGCCCCTCGAACGGGGAGCTGTTTTTT. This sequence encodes CASSYGPSNGELFF.

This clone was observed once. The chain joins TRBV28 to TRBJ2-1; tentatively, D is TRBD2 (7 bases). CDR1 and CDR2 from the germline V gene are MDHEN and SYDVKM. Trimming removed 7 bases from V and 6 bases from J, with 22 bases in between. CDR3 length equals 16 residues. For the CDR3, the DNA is TGTGCCAGCAACTCACCGGGGGGCCCTATGGGCAATGAGCAGTTCTTC. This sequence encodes CASNSPGGPMGNEQFF.

The CDR3 loop reads CAWSTGVGEKLFF. The CDR3 DNA is TGTGCCTGGTCGACAGGGGTTGGAGAAAAACTGTTTTTT. The chain recombines TRBV30 with TRBJ1-4; 8 bases map to TRBD1. V lost 5 bases and J lost 8; bases outside the gene matches: 7. CDR3 size: 13 residues. Germline V gene data show CDR1 as GTSNPN and CDR2 as SVGIG (reference sequence). The full variable domain, completed using reference TRBV30 and TRBJ1-4, is SQTIHQWPATLVQPVGSPLSLECTVEGTSNPNLYWYRQAAGRGLQLLFYSVGIGQISSEVPQNLSASRPQDRQFILSSKKLLLSDSGFYLCAWSTGVGEKLFFGSGTQLSVL.

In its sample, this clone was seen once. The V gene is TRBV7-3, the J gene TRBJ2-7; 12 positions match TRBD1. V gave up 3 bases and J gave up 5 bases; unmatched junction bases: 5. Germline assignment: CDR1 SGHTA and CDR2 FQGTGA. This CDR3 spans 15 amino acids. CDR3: CASSLGTGGSHEQYF. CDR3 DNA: TGTGCCAGCAGCTTGGGGACAGGGGGCTCTCACGAGCAGTACTTC. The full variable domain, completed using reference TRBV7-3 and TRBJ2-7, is GAGVSQTPSNKVTEKGKYVELRCDPISGHTALYWYRQSLGQGPEFLIYFQGTGAADDSGLPNDRFFAVRPEGSVSTLKIQRTERGDSAVYLCASSLGTGGSHEQYFGPGTRLTVT.

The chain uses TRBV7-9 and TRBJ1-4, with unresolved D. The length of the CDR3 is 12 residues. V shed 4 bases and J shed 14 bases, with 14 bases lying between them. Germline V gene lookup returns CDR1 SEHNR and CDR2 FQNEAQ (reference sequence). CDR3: CASSSSVRRLFF. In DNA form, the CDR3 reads TGTGCCAGCAGCTCATCAGTTCGTCGGCTGTTTTTT.

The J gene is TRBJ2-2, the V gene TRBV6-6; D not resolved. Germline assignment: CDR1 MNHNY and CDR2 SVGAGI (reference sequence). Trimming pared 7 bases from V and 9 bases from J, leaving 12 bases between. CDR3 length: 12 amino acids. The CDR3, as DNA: TGTGCCAGCATATCCGAATCGCGGGAGCTGTTTTTT. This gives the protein CASISESRELFF.

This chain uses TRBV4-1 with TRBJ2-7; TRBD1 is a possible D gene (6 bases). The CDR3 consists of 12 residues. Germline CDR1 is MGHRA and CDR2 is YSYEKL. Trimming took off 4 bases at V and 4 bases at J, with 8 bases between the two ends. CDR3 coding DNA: TGCGCCAGCAGCCCAGGACAGTACGAGCAGTACTTC. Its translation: CASSPGQYEQYF.

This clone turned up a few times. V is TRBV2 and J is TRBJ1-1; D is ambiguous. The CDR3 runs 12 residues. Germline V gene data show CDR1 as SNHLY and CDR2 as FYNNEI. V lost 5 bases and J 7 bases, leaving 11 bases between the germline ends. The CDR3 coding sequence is TGTGCCAGCAGTCCCACCGGATTTGAAGCTTTCTTT. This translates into CASSPTGFEAFF.

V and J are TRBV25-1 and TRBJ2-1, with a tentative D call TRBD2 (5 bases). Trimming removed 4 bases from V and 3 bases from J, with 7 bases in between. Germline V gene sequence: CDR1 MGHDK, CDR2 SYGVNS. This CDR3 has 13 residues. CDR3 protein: CASSGGLYNEQFF. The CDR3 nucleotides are TGTGCCAGCAGTGGAGGACTCTACAATGAGCAGTTCTTC.

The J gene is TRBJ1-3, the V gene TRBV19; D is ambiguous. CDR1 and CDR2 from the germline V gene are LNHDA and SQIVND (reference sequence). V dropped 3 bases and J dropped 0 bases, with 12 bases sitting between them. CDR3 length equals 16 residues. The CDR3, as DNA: TGTGCCAGTAGTATGAGGGCCCCTTCCTCTGGAAACACCATATATTTT. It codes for CASSMRAPSSGNTIYF.

DNA of the CDR3: TGTGCAGGGACAAAACTGGGGTACGAGCAGTACTTC. As protein: CAGTKLGYEQYF. The chain couples TRBV30 to TRBJ2-7; possibly TRBD1 for D (6 bases). This CDR3 is 12 amino acids long. CDR1 and CDR2 (germline): GTSNPN, SVGIG (reference sequence). Filled out from reference TRBV30 and TRBJ2-7, the complete variable domain reads SQTIHQWPATLVQPVGSPLSLECTVEGTSNPNLYWYRQAAGRGLQLLFYSVGIGQISSEVPQNLSASRPQDRQFILSSKKLLLSDSGFYLCAGTKLGYEQYFGPGTRLTVT.

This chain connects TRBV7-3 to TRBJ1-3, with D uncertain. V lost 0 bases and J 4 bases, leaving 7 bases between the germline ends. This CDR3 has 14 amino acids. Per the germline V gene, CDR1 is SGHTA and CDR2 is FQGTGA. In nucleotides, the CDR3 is TGTGCCAGCAGCTTAACTGGGTTCGGAAACACCATATATTTT. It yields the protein CASSLTGFGNTIYF.

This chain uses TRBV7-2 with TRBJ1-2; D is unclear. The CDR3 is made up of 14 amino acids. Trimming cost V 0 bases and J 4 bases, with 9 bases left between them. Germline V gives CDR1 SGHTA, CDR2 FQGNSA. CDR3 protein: CASSLALRGYGYTF. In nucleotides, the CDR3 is TGTGCCAGCAGCTTAGCGCTTAGAGGCTATGGCTACACCTTC.

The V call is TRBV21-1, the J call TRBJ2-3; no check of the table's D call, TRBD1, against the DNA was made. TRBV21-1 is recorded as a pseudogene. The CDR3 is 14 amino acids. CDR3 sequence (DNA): TGTGCCAGCAGCAAAGATAGGGGCCCAGATACGCAGTATTTT. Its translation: CASSKDRGPDTQYF.

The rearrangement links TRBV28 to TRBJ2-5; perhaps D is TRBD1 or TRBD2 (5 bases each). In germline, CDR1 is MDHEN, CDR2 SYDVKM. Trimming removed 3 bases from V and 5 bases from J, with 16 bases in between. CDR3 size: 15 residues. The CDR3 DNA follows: TGTGCCAGCAGTTTGTCCCGCAGGGAGCGGGAGACCCAGTACTTC. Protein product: CASSLSRRERETQYF.

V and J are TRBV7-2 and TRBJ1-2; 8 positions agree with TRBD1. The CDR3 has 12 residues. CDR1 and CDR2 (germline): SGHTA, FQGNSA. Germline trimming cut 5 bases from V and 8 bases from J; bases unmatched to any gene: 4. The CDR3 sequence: CASSPTGVGYTF. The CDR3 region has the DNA TGTGCCAGCAGCCCGACAGGGGTAGGCTACACCTTC.

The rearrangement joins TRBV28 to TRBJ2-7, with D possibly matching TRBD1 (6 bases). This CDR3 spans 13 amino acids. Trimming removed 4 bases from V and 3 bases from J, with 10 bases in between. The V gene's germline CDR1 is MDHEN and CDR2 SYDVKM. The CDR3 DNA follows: TGTGCCAGCAGTTCCGGACAGAGCTACGAGCAGTACTTC. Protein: CASSSGQSYEQYF.

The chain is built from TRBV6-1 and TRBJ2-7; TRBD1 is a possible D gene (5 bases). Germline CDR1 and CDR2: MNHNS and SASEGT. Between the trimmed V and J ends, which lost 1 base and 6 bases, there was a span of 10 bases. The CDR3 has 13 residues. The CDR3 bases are TGTGCCAGCAGTGAAGGGCAGGGTGGCGAGCAGTACTTC. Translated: CASSEGQGGEQYF.

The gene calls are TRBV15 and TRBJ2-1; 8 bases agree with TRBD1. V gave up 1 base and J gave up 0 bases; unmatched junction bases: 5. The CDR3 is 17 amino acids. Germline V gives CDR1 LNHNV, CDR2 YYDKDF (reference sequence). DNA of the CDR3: TGTGCCACCAGCAGAGTGACAGGGGCCAGCTCCTACAATGAGCAGTTCTTC. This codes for CATSRVTGASSYNEQFF. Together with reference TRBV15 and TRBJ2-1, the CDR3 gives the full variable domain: DAMVIQNPRYQVTQFGKPVTLSCSQTLNHNVMYWYQQKSSQAPKLLFHYYDKDFNNEADTPDNFQSRRPNTSFCFLDIRSPGLGDTAMYLCATSRVTGASSYNEQFFGPGTRLTVL.

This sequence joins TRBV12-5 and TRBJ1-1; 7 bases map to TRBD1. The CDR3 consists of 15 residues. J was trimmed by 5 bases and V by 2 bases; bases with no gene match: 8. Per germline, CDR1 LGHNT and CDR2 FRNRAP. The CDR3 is CASGLYATGKTEAFF. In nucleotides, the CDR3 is TGTGCTAGTGGTTTGTACGCGACAGGGAAGACTGAAGCTTTCTTT.

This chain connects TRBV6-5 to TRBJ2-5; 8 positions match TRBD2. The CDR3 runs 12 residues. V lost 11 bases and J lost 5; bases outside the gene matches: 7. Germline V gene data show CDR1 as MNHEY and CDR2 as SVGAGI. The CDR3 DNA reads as TGTGCCGTCATGACTAGCGCGGAGACCCAGTACTTC. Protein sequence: CAVMTSAETQYF.